The present entry profiles one T cell receptor beta chain with its context. Its recognized antigen is unknown. Per-base quality was not reported, and no clone a single base away is much larger than it. This sample stems from a study of T cells in Graves' hyperthyroidism and ophthalmopathy (dated by TCRdb to the late 2010s). In terms of the full investigation: Peripheral blood samples were taken at the time of initial diagnosis, prior to any treatment. Once sampling was done, hyperthyroidism patients were given methimazole at a starting dose of 30 mg daily, whereas ophthalmopathy patients were given high-dose intravenous methylprednisolone. The paper reports TCR Vbeta CDR3 sequencing of about 140 peripheral blood samples: 40 to 45 ophthalmopathy, around 80 hyperthyroidism and roughly 17 progressor patients. Whether ophthalmopathy could be predicted prospectively was tested in an independent validation cohort made up of fewer than 20 hyperthyroidism patients plus 17 patients who later progressed to ophthalmopathy. The 100 discovery patients were randomly split 7:3 into training and test sets. To identify TCR V-J signatures that set the groups apart, the researchers used a discovery cohort of about a hundred patients, made up of roughly 40 with Graves' ophthalmopathy and some 60 with stable Graves' hyperthyroidism. Thyroid tissue and blood T-cell repertoires from more than 5 Graves' hyperthyroidism patients were also compared in the study. What the research found in general, with its limitations: In validation, the model predicted progression to ophthalmopathy with about 71% sensitivity and about 72% specificity, a median of approximately 6.5 months before onset. No statistical method was used to set the sample size in advance, and investigators knew the group allocation. A model built on a 13 V-J signature distinguished ophthalmopathy from stable hyperthyroidism, reaching 85% to 90% sensitivity and approximately 83% specificity in cross-validation and 80%/75% in testing. Most expanded thyroid clonotypes (frequency above 0.001) were also detected in blood, suggesting blood repertoires may reflect thyroid immune responses.

According to the germline V gene (reference sequence), CDR1 reads DFQATT and CDR2 reads SNEGSKA. V gives up 0 bases and J gives up 8 bases, and the segment between their germline ends measures 8 bases. The CDR3 numbers 12 residues from cysteine through phenylalanine. Kept here is only the CDR3 DNA, which spans 36 bases and is read in frame from base 1. The hyperthyroidism patients were between 18 and 65 years old and newly diagnosed, with a disease duration of less than 2 months. Patients with uncontrolled infections, other autoimmune diseases, pregnancy or lactation were excluded. Diagnoses were established on the basis of clinical symptoms, serum thyroxine and TRAb, thyroid ultrasound, and orbital computed tomography. For progressor patients, blood was drawn at the first diagnosis of hyperthyroidism, before any ophthalmopathy symptoms had appeared. PBMCs were isolated from roughly 10 ml of fresh peripheral blood by Ficoll-Paque density gradient centrifugation. Patients classed as progressors first received a Graves' hyperthyroidism diagnosis and then went on to develop ophthalmopathy during follow-up. Total RNA was extracted using Trizol reagent, and RNA quality was assessed on an Agilent 2100 Bioanalyzer.

TCR beta CDR3 regions were amplified from RNA transcripts. A first-round RT-PCR of the TCR CDR3 used the HTBI primer set with the Qiagen OneStep RT-PCR kit. The libraries were constructed in a second round of multiplex PCR and then size-selected and purified. The libraries were sequenced on an Illumina HiSeq2000 using paired-end 100 bp reads. From the authors' description of their analysis: SOAPnuke was used to process the raw data, with reads discarded if the reads contained adapters or uncalled bases, had a mean Phred below 15, or lacked an exact constant-primer or identifier match. High-quality paired reads were merged using COPE v1.2.5, and each unique nucleotide sequence was defined as a clonotype. Clonotypes were aligned to IMGT TRBV, TRBD and TRBJ reference segments using MiTCR v1.1. The analysis was restricted to V-J combinations with a frequency above 0.0001, which together covered roughly 99% of the repertoires. A TCS score was defined as the ratio of F50 (clonal expansion) to E x V (chaos), with BLOSUM62-based TCRdist applied between CDR3 peptides within each V-J. Welch's t-statistics and random forest reduced 450 to 600 V-J features to roughly 13, which were used in a naive Bayes classifier (R e1071). In-frame beta chains were kept once TCRdb had trimmed the public reads at Q25 with fastp and called clones with MiXCR. Every distinct CDR3 protein forms one entry, paired with its most common genes and DNA. The V and J calls, along with clone size, are taken from TCRdb and not from the paper's own processing. The sample table shows about 270,000 distinct CDR3 sequences, and under 30% are seen once. Of the sample, 20% to 30% falls within the top ten clones.

The receptor was isolated from a man aged 35 to 55 with Graves' hyperthyroidism that later progressed to Graves' ophthalmopathy. Sequencing was done on a sample of blood. The chain was built from TRBV20-1 and TRBJ2-4; TRBD1 might be the D gene, on 6 matching bases. This receptor carries the CDR3 CSARDQGHIQYF. The nucleotide sequence reads TGCAGTGCTAGAGATCAGGGGCACATTCAGTACTTC.